These 28 T cell receptor beta chains originate from one sample sequenced in a study of shared clonotypes between healthy human individuals. The assay was immunoSEQ multiplex PCR, and TCRdb's table has in-frame clones only and misses some. This repertoire shows 100,000 or so clones, around half found once; its top ten account for about 16%. The sample taken for sequencing was PBMCs. These receptors came from a woman in her thirties or forties in good health. Some clones in this sample may be carry-over from other donors' samples.

This clone was picked up many times. J is TRBJ1-1 and V is TRBV19; D call uncertain. The germline V gene encodes CDR1 LNHDA and CDR2 SQIVND (reference sequence). Deletions cut 5 bases from V and 0 bases from J, with 16 bases between. This CDR3 has 16 amino acids. CDR3 sequence: CASSARSRSMNTEAFF. In DNA form, the CDR3 reads TGTGCCAGTAGTGCGAGAAGCAGGAGCATGAACACTGAAGCTTTCTTT.

This clone was found many times. This chain joins TRBV6-4 and TRBJ1-1; 9 bases agree with TRBD1. The CDR3 is made up of 14 amino acids. After removal of 6 bases from V and 3 bases from J, the junction contained 5 bases not matched to a gene. CDR1 is MRHNA and CDR2 is SNTAGT in the germline V gene. CDR3 in amino acids: CASRLGQGHTEAFF. CDR3 nucleotides: TGTGCCAGCAGGCTGGGACAGGGCCACACTGAAGCTTTCTTT.

The rearrangement links TRBV28 to TRBJ2-1; TRBD2 might be the D (6 bases). The CDR3 totals 14 residues. Germline CDR1 is MDHEN and CDR2 is SYDVKM. Trimming shortened V by 7 bases and J by 3 bases, and 13 bases separated the two germline ends. The CDR3 sequence is CASNIGGIYNEQFF. CDR3 bases: TGTGCCAGCAATATTGGGGGGATCTACAATGAGCAGTTCTTC.

For this clone: An end of the junction differs from the germline gene, which may be a read error. V and J are TRBV6-5 and TRBJ1-1; D gene ambiguous. CDR1 and CDR2 (germline): MNHEY, SVGAGI. The CDR3 consists of 13 residues. The CDR3 is CASSYLLNTEDFF. CDR3 DNA: TGTGCCAGCAGTTACTTGCTGAACACTGAAGATTTCTTT.

Only a few counts were recorded for this clone. The chain links TRBV30 to TRBJ1-4, with D unresolved. Germline V gene lookup returns CDR1 GTSNPN and CDR2 SVGIG (reference sequence). V was trimmed by 7 bases and J by 5 bases, leaving 14 bases between them. The CDR3 is 13 residues long. CDR3 in amino acids: CASRGRENEKLFF. DNA of the CDR3: TGTGCCTCCCGCGGGCGAGAGAATGAAAAACTGTTTTTT.

J is TRBJ1-1 and V is TRBV28, with 10 bases that match TRBD1. CDR1 and CDR2 from the germline V gene are MDHEN and SYDVKM. This CDR3 contains 16 residues. With 5 bases clipped from V and 5 bases from J, the junction kept 11 bases outside the gene matches. The CDR3 nucleotides are TGTGCCAGCAGTGGGACAGGGGTCCCCCTGGTGACTGAAGCTTTCTTT. It specifies CASSGTGVPLVTEAFF.

Notes on this clone: One end of the junction varies from germline; a read error may be responsible. V usage is TRBV7-9 and J usage is TRBJ2-7, with D unclear. Looked up from germline, CDR1 is SEHNR and CDR2 is FQNEAQ (reference sequence). The CDR3 contains 12 residues. This chain's CDR3 is CASSLEGYKQYF. As DNA, the CDR3 is TGTGCCAGCAGCTTAGAGGGCTACAAGCAGTACTTC.

As regards this clone: The final CDR3 position lacks the conserved phenylalanine or tryptophan, pointing to a likely read error. The rearrangement joins TRBV7-3 to TRBJ2-4; D is perhaps TRBD1 (6 bases). Germline loops: CDR1 SGHTA, CDR2 FQGTGA. The V end lost 5 bases, the J end lost 1 base, and 9 bases lay between the germline ends. CDR3 size: 14 residues. The CDR3 region is CASSHTGAKNIQYL. The CDR3 nucleotides read TGTGCCAGCAGCCATACAGGGGCCAAAAACATTCAGTACCTC.

The J gene is TRBJ1-5, the V gene TRBV6-1, with TRBD1 matching over 10 bases. V lost 4 bases, J lost 2 bases, and 8 bases stayed unmatched. The CDR3 sequence is 17 residues long. The germline CDR1 and CDR2 sequences are MNHNS and SASEGT. The CDR3 reads CASSVYGTGAGNQPQHF. For the CDR3, the DNA is TGTGCCAGCAGTGTGTACGGGACAGGGGCGGGCAATCAGCCCCAGCATTTT.

This clone was counted only a few times. V and J are TRBV30 and TRBJ2-1; 10 nucleotides match TRBD2. Germline loops: CDR1 GTSNPN, CDR2 SVGIG (reference sequence). J lost 8 bases, V lost 0 bases, and 1 base had no gene match. This CDR3 has 13 residues. DNA of the CDR3: TGTGCCTGGAGTGTACTAGCGGGACATGAGCAGTTCTTC. It codes for CAWSVLAGHEQFF.

This chain's CDR3 is CAWSVKASGSSYEQYF. The CDR3 DNA sequence: TGTGCCTGGAGTGTCAAGGCTAGCGGGAGCTCCTACGAGCAGTACTTC. The chain combines TRBV30 with TRBJ2-7; TRBD2 aligns across 10 bases. This CDR3 has 16 amino acids. V was pared by 0 bases and J by 0 bases, with 5 bases of the junction left unmatched. Germline assignment: CDR1 GTSNPN and CDR2 SVGIG (reference sequence).

This clone occurred a few times. The CDR3 coding sequence is TGTGCCAGCAGCTCTAGCGGGAACGCCTACAATGAGCAGTTCTTC. It yields the protein CASSSSGNAYNEQFF. This chain joins TRBV7-2 and TRBJ2-1; TRBD2 matches 9 bases. The CDR3 covers 15 residues. The V and J ends lost 4 bases and 2 bases, in that order; junction bases with no gene match: 3. Germline CDR1 reads SGHTA; CDR2 reads FQGNSA. The whole variable domain, filled in from reference TRBV7-2 and TRBJ2-1, reads GAGVSQSPSNKVTEKGKDVELRCDPISGHTALYWYRQSLGQGLEFLIYFQGNSAPDKSGLPSDRFSAERTGGSVSTLTIQRTQQEDSAVYLCASSSSGNAYNEQFFGPGTRLTVL.

This clone has more than one count but fewer than ten. This CDR3 is CASTDPSGTSASYEQYF. The CDR3 coding sequence is TGCGCCAGCACCGACCCCTCCGGGACTAGCGCATCCTACGAGCAGTACTTC. This rearrangement joins TRBV5-1 to TRBJ2-7, with 10 bases aligning to TRBD2. The junction had 13 bases not matched to a gene; V was cut back by 6 bases and J by 1 base. Germline V gives CDR1 SGHRS, CDR2 YFSETQ. The CDR3 length is 17 residues.

CDR3 loop: CASSPYNEQFF. For the CDR3, the DNA is TGTGCCAGCAGTCCATACAATGAGCAGTTCTTC. The chain is built from TRBV6-5 and TRBJ2-1; D is ambiguous. This CDR3 is 11 amino acids long. Trimming shortened V by 5 bases and J by 4 bases, and 3 bases separated the two germline ends. The germline CDR1 and CDR2 sequences are MNHEY and SVGAGI.

This clone was seen more than once but under ten times. A far larger clone is just one base off, so this is likely a read error. Other DNA sequences in this sample translate to the same CDR3. The rearrangement links TRBV5-1 to TRBJ2-3, with TRBD2 identical over 7 bases. The V gene's germline CDR1 is SGHRS and CDR2 YFSETQ. Trimming removed 0 bases from V and 3 bases from J; junction bases left unmatched: 4. This CDR3 region has 15 residues. The CDR3 coding sequence is TGCGCCAGCAGCTTGGGGCTAGCGGTTACAGATACGCAGTATTTT. Protein: CASSLGLAVTDTQYF.

This clone was detected only a few times. The chain carries TRBV9 and TRBJ2-7; 10 bases fit TRBD2. CDR3 length: 16 amino acids. Germline V gene lookup returns CDR1 SGDLS and CDR2 YYNGEE. The J segment lost 5 bases and the V segment lost 0 bases, leaving 8 bases of the junction unmatched. The CDR3 sequence is CASSVVVAGGVHEQYF. In nucleotides, the CDR3 is TGTGCCAGCAGCGTAGTAGTAGCGGGAGGTGTACACGAGCAGTACTTC. The complete variable domain, with remaining parts taken from reference TRBV9 and TRBJ2-7, reads DSGVTQTPKHLITATGQRVTLRCSPRSGDLSVYWYQQSLDQGLQFLIQYYNGEERAKGNILERFSAQQFPDLHSELNLSSLELGDSALYFCASSVVVAGGVHEQYFGPGTRLTVT.

Only a few counts were recorded for this clone. The chain employs TRBV5-3 and TRBJ2-7; 7 nucleotides line up with TRBD1. TRBV5-3 belongs to the ORF category, with a function that is uncertain. The CDR3 runs to 13 residues. The V segment lost 4 bases and the J segment 4 bases; nucleotides outside the gene matches: 5. In DNA form, the CDR3 reads TGTGCCAGAAGCAGTCGACAGGGATACGAGCAGTACTTC. As protein: CARSSRQGYEQYF.

This clone was counted many times. The chain links TRBV5-5 to TRBJ1-4; no clear D. V lost 4 bases to trimming and J lost 0 bases, with 10 bases between them. There are 15 residues in the CDR3. Germline V lookup: CDR1 SGHKS, CDR2 YYEKEE (reference sequence). For the CDR3, the DNA is TGTGCCAGCAGCCCCCTGGTCGCAACTAATGAAAAACTGTTTTTT. The encoded protein is CASSPLVATNEKLFF.

This clone was found a few times. The J gene is TRBJ2-7, the V gene TRBV11-2; D remains unclear. V was cut by 0 bases and J by 4 bases, with 25 bases left in between. Germline V gene data show CDR1 as SGHAT and CDR2 as FQNNGV. The CDR3 is 19 amino acids. The DNA for the CDR3 is TGTGCCAGCAGCTTAGATGAATGGCAGACGCTTGGATCTCGTTACGAGCAGTACTTC. Translation: CASSLDEWQTLGSRYEQYF.

In regard to this clone: The likely explanation is a read error, given a far larger clone one base away. The same CDR3 is also encoded by other DNA sequences in this sample. This chain joins TRBV29-1 and TRBJ2-3, with 13 bases identical to TRBD2. CDR3 length: 14 residues. Germline V gene sequence: CDR1 SQVTM, CDR2 ANQGSEA. V shed 6 bases, J shed 3 bases, and the junction held 3 bases outside the gene matches. CDR3 protein: CSVGTSGNTDTQYF. The CDR3 bases are TGCAGCGTCGGGACTAGCGGGAATACAGATACGCAGTATTTT.

The chain has TRBV7-9 and TRBJ2-7, with 9 bases aligning to TRBD1. V trimming: 5 bases; J trimming: 3 bases; junction bases outside the gene matches: 11. Germline values: CDR1 SEHNR, CDR2 FQNEAQ (reference sequence). This CDR3 spans 16 amino acids. CDR3 sequence reads: CASSPRPGQGIYEQYF. For the CDR3, the DNA is TGTGCCAGCAGCCCAAGGCCGGGACAGGGAATCTACGAGCAGTACTTC.

The J gene is TRBJ1-3, the V gene TRBV30, with no clear D. Germline CDR1 and CDR2: GTSNPN and SVGIG (reference sequence). Deletions cut 0 bases from V and 3 bases from J, with 9 bases between. This CDR3 region has 14 residues. For the CDR3, the DNA is TGTGCCTGGAGTGTACTTGGAGGTGGAAACACCATATATTTT. Translation: CAWSVLGGGNTIYF.

This clone was seen many times. The chain combines TRBV19 with TRBJ1-1; no clear D gene. The CDR3 runs 13 residues. The V end lost 4 bases, the J end lost 6 bases, and 12 bases lay between the germline ends. Germline loops: CDR1 LNHDA, CDR2 SQIVND (reference sequence). CDR3 sequence (DNA): TGTGCCAGTAGTACCATCCAGCACTCTGAAGCTTTCTTT. This gives the protein CASSTIQHSEAFF. Looking up the rest from reference TRBV19 and TRBJ1-1 gives the full variable domain: DGGITQSPKYLFRKEGQNVTLSCEQNLNHDAMYWYRQDPGQGLRLIYYSQIVNDFQKGDIAEGYSVSREKKESFPLTVTSAQKNPTAFYLCASSTIQHSEAFFGQGTRLTVV.

About this clone itself: Given a far larger clone just one base away, this is likely a sequencing read error. The chain uses TRBV2 and TRBJ2-7, with 11 positions matching TRBD2. Germline V gene data show CDR1 as SNHLY and CDR2 as FYNNEI. The CDR3 consists of 15 residues. The CDR3 DNA sequence: TGTGCCACACCCGGGGCTAGCGGGAGGTCCTGCGAGCAGTACTTC. It yields the protein CATPGASGRSCEQYF. Together with reference TRBV2 and TRBJ2-7, the CDR3 gives the full variable domain: EPEVTQTPSHQVTQMGQEVILRCVPISNHLYFYWYRQILGQKVEFLVSFYNNEISEKSEIFDDQFSVERPDGSNFTLKIRSTKLEDSAMYFCATPGASGRSCEQYFGPGTRLTVT.

V and J are TRBV4-2 and TRBJ2-1, with 10 nucleotides matching TRBD2. The CDR3 has 16 amino acids. With V trimmed by 4 bases and J by 4 bases, 7 bases remained unmatched. Per the germline V gene, CDR1 is LGHNA and CDR2 is YNFKEQ. CDR3 nucleotide sequence: TGTGCCAGCAGCCTTAATAGCGGGAGGACTTACAATGAGCAGTTCTTC. Amino acids: CASSLNSGRTYNEQFF.

This clone was seen repeatedly, ten times or more. This chain joins TRBV5-6 and TRBJ2-3; maybe TRBD1 (7 bases). CDR1 SGHDT and CDR2 YYEEEE come from the germline V gene. The germline V and J ends were trimmed by 7 bases and 2 bases, with 14 bases remaining between them. This CDR3 is built from 14 residues. CDR3 in amino acids: CASSSGGPTDTQYF. CDR3 nucleotides: TGTGCCAGCTCCTCAGGGGGGCCCACAGATACGCAGTATTTT. Full variable domain (missing parts from reference TRBV5-6 and TRBJ2-3): DAGVTQSPTHLIKTRGQQVTLRCSPKSGHDTVSWYQQALGQGPQFIFQYYEEEERQRGNFPDRFSGHQFPNYSSELNVNALLLGDSALYLCASSSGGPTDTQYFGPGTRLTVL.

This clone was seen more than once but under ten times. V gene TRBV29-1 combines with J gene TRBJ1-1; possible D gene TRBD1, 5 bases. This CDR3 has 11 amino acids. The germline V gene has CDR1 SQVTM and CDR2 ANQGSEA. The germline V and J ends were trimmed by 3 bases and 10 bases, with 12 bases remaining between them. Here the CDR3 reads CSVEVGTAAFF. The CDR3 bases are TGCAGCGTTGAGGTGGGGACGGCAGCTTTCTTT.

The chain is built from TRBV14 and TRBJ1-1; D ambiguous. Germline V gene lookup returns CDR1 SGHDN and CDR2 FVKESK. The CDR3 consists of 13 residues. V gave up 5 bases and J gave up 5 bases, with 12 bases separating them. The CDR3 reads CASSSQQRTEAFF. For the CDR3, the DNA is TGTGCCAGCAGCTCTCAACAGCGGACTGAAGCTTTCTTT.